These T cell receptor beta chains were read from a single sample in a study of CD8+ T cells in alopecia areata. The repertoire was sequenced with immunoSEQ multiplex PCR; TCRdb's copy has only in-frame clones and lacks some. The sample holds 140,000 to 150,000 clones, about 51% seen once. This sample comprised CD8+ T cells sorted from blood, obtained at week 4, from a patient treated with tofacitinib. The receptor set was obtained from a human donor with alopecia areata. The CDR3 runs from the conserved cysteine through the conserved F or W. Fields, in order: V gene, clone size, J gene, D gene, CDR3 protein, CDR3 DNA. A D gene is named only where the DNA matches it firmly. Rows may omit the clone size; those that give it use once, few, many or a size class.

V: TRBV7-6
size: few
J: TRBJ1-2
D: NA
CDR3: CASRGELAYGYTF
DNA: TGTGCCAGCAGGGGGGAGCTAGCCTATGGCTACACCTTC

V: TRBV5-6
size: few
J: TRBJ1-1
D: NA
CDR3: CASSIGRGSTEAFF
DNA: TGTGCCAGCAGCATCGGGAGGGGTAGCACTGAAGCTTTCTTT

V: TRBV7-8
size: NA
J: TRBJ1-5
D: NA
CDR3: CASSPRPKLSNQPQHF
DNA: TGTGCCAGCAGCCCTCGGCCGAAGCTTAGCAATCAGCCCCAGCATTTT

V: TRBV30
size: NA
J: TRBJ2-1
D: NA
CDR3: CAWSVGDEQFF
DNA: TGTGCCTGGAGTGTAGGGGATGAGCAGTTCTTC

V: TRBV5-1
size: NA
J: TRBJ1-1
D: NA
CDR3: CASSLAAGGDTEAFF
DNA: TGCGCCAGCAGCTTGGCGGCGGGCGGTGACACTGAAGCTTTCTTT

V: TRBV7-9
size: NA
J: TRBJ1-2
D: NA
CDR3: CASRPGSSYGYTF
DNA: TGTGCCAGCAGACCGGGGTCTTCGTATGGCTACACCTTC

V: TRBV13
size: few
J: TRBJ2-4
D: TRBD2
CDR3: CASSFSGAGKNIQYF
DNA: TGTGCCAGCAGCTTCAGCGGGGCCGGGAAAAACATTCAGTACTTC

V: TRBV7-2
size: NA
J: TRBJ2-1
D: TRBD1
CDR3: CASSRYRTGGEQFF
DNA: TGTGCCAGCAGCCGCTATCGGACAGGGGGGGAGCAGTTCTTC

V: TRBV5-1
size: NA
J: TRBJ2-7
D: NA
CDR3: CASSLGWEEFREQYF
DNA: TGCGCCAGCAGCTTGGGCTGGGAAGAGTTTCGGGAGCAGTACTTC

V: TRBV7-9
size: NA
J: TRBJ2-5
D: NA
CDR3: CASSLLAGGFETQYF
DNA: TGTGCCAGCAGCCTCTTGGCGGGCGGTTTCGAGACCCAGTACTTC

V: TRBV5-4
size: NA
J: TRBJ2-7
D: NA
CDR3: CASSLARATAYEQYF
DNA: TGTGCCAGCAGCTTGGCGAGGGCTACAGCATACGAGCAGTACTTC

V: TRBV10-3
size: NA
J: TRBJ1-5
D: TRBD1
CDR3: CAIRGQGNNQPQHF
DNA: TGTGCCATCAGGGGACAGGGGAACAATCAGCCCCAGCATTTT

V: TRBV7-2
size: few
J: TRBJ2-5
D: TRBD2
CDR3: CASSPSGGQWETQYF
DNA: TGTGCCAGCAGCCCGAGCGGGGGGCAGTGGGAGACCCAGTACTTC

V: TRBV9
size: NA
J: TRBJ2-3
D: TRBD2
CDR3: CASSVGGLAGTTDTQYF
DNA: TGTGCCAGCAGCGTAGGTGGACTAGCGGGGACCACAGATACGCAGTATTTT

V: TRBV9
size: few
J: TRBJ2-1
D: TRBD2
CDR3: CASSVGGGSYNEQFF
DNA: TGTGCCAGCAGCGTAGGCGGGGGCTCCTACAATGAGCAGTTCTTC

V: TRBV29-1
size: few
J: TRBJ2-7
D: TRBD1
CDR3: CSVEERQGYEQYF
DNA: TGCAGCGTTGAAGAACGACAGGGCTACGAGCAGTACTTC

V: TRBV9
size: NA
J: TRBJ2-7
D: TRBD2
CDR3: CASAAGGLAYEQYF
DNA: TGTGCCAGCGCAGCGGGGGGCTTGGCCTACGAGCAGTACTTC

V: TRBV29-1
size: NA
J: TRBJ2-7
D: TRBD2
CDR3: CSVESGISYEQYF
DNA: TGCAGCGTTGAAAGCGGGATCTCCTACGAGCAGTACTTC

V: TRBV15
size: NA
J: TRBJ1-6
D: NA
CDR3: CATSRDRRGDSPLHF
DNA: TGTGCCACCAGCAGAGACAGACGAGGTGATTCACCCCTCCACTTT

V: TRBV29-1
size: few
J: TRBJ2-7
D: NA
CDR3: CSVVAYEQYF
DNA: TGCAGCGTTGTCGCATACGAGCAGTACTTC

V: TRBV15
size: few
J: TRBJ2-2
D: NA
CDR3: CATSRTENTGELFF
DNA: TGTGCCACCAGCAGAACAGAGAACACCGGGGAGCTGTTTTTT

V: TRBV13
size: NA
J: TRBJ2-5
D: NA
CDR3: CASSFSLEETQYF
DNA: TGTGCCAGCAGCTTTTCCCTAGAGGAGACCCAGTACTTC

V: TRBV29-1
size: few
J: TRBJ2-3
D: NA
CDR3: CSVRSTDTQYF
DNA: TGCAGCGTTCGAAGCACAGATACGCAGTATTTT

V: TRBV2
size: NA
J: TRBJ1-5
D: TRBD1
CDR3: CASSVPGTGVIFHQPQHF
DNA: TGTGCCAGCAGTGTTCCCGGGACAGGGGTGATCTTCCACCAGCCCCAGCATTTT

V: TRBV29-1
size: NA
J: TRBJ2-7
D: NA
CDR3: CSVEDLRDGAGSYEQYF
DNA: TGCAGCGTTGAAGATCTTCGGGATGGAGCGGGCTCCTACGAGCAGTACTTC

V: TRBV29-1
size: NA
J: TRBJ2-7
D: TRBD2
CDR3: CSVVGGSSYEQYF
DNA: TGCAGCGTTGTGGGAGGGAGCTCCTACGAGCAGTACTTC

V: TRBV2
size: NA
J: TRBJ1-2
D: NA
CDR3: CASSKGQRPDGYTF
DNA: TGTGCCAGCAGTAAAGGGCAGCGTCCGGATGGCTACACCTTC

V: TRBV7-9
size: NA
J: TRBJ1-5
D: TRBD1
CDR3: CASSSGTGFDDQPQHF
DNA: TGTGCCAGCAGCTCAGGGACAGGGTTCGACGATCAGCCCCAGCATTTT

V: TRBV7-8
size: NA
J: TRBJ2-1
D: TRBD2
CDR3: CASSLVGLAGLLGEQFF
DNA: TGTGCCAGCAGCTTAGTGGGGCTAGCGGGGCTCCTGGGGGAGCAGTTCTTC

V: TRBV28
size: NA
J: TRBJ1-5
D: NA
CDR3: CASSPPDRNNQPQHF
DNA: TGTGCCAGCAGTCCGCCGGACAGAAACAATCAGCCCCAGCATTTT

V: TRBV7-9
size: NA
J: TRBJ2-3
D: TRBD1
CDR3: CASSPDRALTDTQYF
DNA: TGTGCCAGCAGCCCGGACAGGGCTCTTACAGATACGCAGTATTTT

V: TRBV6-5
size: few
J: TRBJ1-1
D: NA
CDR3: CASSSGEVTEAFF
DNA: TGTGCCAGCAGTTCAGGGGAGGTCACTGAAGCTTTCTTT

V: TRBV29-1
size: NA
J: TRBJ2-5
D: NA
CDR3: CSAAGNQGQETQYF
DNA: TGCAGCGCTGCCGGGAACCAAGGCCAAGAGACCCAGTACTTC

V: TRBV7-9
size: NA
J: TRBJ1-5
D: NA
CDR3: CASSLSNQPQHF
DNA: TGTGCCAGCAGCTTATCCAATCAGCCCCAGCATTTT

V: TRBV15
size: NA
J: TRBJ1-4
D: TRBD1
CDR3: CATRNDRGDEKLFF
DNA: TGTGCCACCAGAAACGACAGGGGGGACGAAAAACTGTTTTTT

V: TRBV6-5
size: few
J: TRBJ1-2
D: NA
CDR3: CASSYGGSYTF
DNA: TGTGCCAGCAGTTACGGGGGATCTTACACCTTC

V: TRBV2
size: NA
J: TRBJ2-7
D: NA
CDR3: CASSEAEGSYEQYF
DNA: TGTGCCAGCAGTGAAGCCGAGGGGTCCTACGAGCAGTACTTC

V: TRBV5-4
size: NA
J: TRBJ2-7
D: NA
CDR3: CASSARDQSYEQYF
DNA: TGTGCCAGCAGCGCCCGGGACCAATCCTACGAGCAGTACTTC

V: TRBV13
size: once
J: TRBJ1-2
D: NA
CDR3: CASSSAKARYGYTF
DNA: TGTGCCAGCAGCTCCGCGAAAGCGCGCTATGGCTACACCTTC

V: TRBV29-1
size: NA
J: TRBJ2-1
D: NA
CDR3: CSVVLNEQFF
DNA: TGCAGCGTTGTCCTTAATGAGCAGTTCTTC

V: TRBV5-4
size: NA
J: TRBJ2-7
D: TRBD1
CDR3: CASSNGQGATYEQYF
DNA: TGTGCCAGCAGCAACGGACAGGGGGCTACCTACGAGCAGTACTTC